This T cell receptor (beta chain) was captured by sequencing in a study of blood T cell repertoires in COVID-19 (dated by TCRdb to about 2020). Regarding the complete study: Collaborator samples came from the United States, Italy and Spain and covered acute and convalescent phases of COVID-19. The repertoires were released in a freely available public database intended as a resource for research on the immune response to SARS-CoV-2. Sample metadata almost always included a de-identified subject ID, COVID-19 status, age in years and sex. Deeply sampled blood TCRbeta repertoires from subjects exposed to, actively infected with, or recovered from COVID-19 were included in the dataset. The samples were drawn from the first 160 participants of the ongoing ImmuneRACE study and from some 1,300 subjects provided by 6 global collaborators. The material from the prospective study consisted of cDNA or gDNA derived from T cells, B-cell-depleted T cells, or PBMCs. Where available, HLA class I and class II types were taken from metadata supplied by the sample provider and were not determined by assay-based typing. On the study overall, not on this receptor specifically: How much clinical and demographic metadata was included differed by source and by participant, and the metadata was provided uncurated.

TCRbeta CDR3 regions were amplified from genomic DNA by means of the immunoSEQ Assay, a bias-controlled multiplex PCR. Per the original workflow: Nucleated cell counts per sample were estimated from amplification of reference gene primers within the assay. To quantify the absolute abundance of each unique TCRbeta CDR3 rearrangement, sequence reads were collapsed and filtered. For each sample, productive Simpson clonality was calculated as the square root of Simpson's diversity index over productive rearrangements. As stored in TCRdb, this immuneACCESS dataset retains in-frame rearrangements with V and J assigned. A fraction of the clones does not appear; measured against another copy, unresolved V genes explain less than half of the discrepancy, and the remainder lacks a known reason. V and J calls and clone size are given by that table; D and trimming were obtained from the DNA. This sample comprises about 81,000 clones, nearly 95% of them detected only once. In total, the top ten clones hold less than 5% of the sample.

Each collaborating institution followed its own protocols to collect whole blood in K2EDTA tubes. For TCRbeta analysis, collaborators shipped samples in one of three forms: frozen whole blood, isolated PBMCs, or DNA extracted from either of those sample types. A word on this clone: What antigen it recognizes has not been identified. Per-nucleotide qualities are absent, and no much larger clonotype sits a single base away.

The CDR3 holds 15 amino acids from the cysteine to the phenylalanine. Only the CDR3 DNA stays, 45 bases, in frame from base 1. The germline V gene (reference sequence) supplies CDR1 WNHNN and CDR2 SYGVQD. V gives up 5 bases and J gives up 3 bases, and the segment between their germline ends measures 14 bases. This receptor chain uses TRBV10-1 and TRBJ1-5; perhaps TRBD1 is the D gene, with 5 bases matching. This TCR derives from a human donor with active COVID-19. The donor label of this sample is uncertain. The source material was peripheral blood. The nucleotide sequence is TGCGCCAGCAGTCCCCTGACAGTAGTCAATCAGCCCCAGCATTTT. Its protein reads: CASSPLTVVNQPQHF.